This T cell receptor beta chain was documented in a study of blood T cells in healthy people across ages. The authors ran a second PCR of about 6 to 12 cycles using a sample-barcoded 5' primer and a J-beta primer mix. TCRdb passed the 5' RACE reads through MiXCR, listing each CDR3 protein once. The data hold approximately 760,000 distinct CDR3 sequences, with 20% to 30% observed a single time. Donors were healthy Caucasian individuals from Russia aged about 6 to 90. Per sample, at least 5 micrograms of total RNA were extracted. The CDR3 runs to 13 residues. Germline assignment: CDR1 SGHTA and CDR2 FQGNSA. V lost 1 base, J lost 8 bases, and 12 bases lay in between. The sample also formed part of further work on T cells of mothers and their children. From that second work: The study obtained over 8 million TCR beta CDR3 reads per mother and around 2.7 million per child. The overlap seen between related mothers and children slightly exceeded that of unrelated pairs, though not significantly.

Sequenced input: blood. The origin of this receptor is a boy between 10 and 17 years old in good health. This chain connects TRBV7-2 to TRBJ2-7; D not resolved. In DNA form, the CDR3 reads TGTGCCAGCAGCTTAGACCCCGGCCGACAGCAGTACTTC. Translating gives CASSLDPGRQQYF.